This T cell receptor (beta chain) appears in the sequencing data of a study of blood T cell repertoires in COVID-19. Study background: Samples representing acute and convalescent COVID-19 were sourced from the United States, Italy and Spain.

Sequencing was performed with immunoSEQ multiplex PCR; in TCRdb, only in-frame clones are kept and a portion is missing. The sample yields 400,000 or so clones, more than 70% seen once. The CDR3 sequence is 13 residues long. The V segment lost 4 bases and the J segment 8 bases; nucleotides outside the gene matches: 5. CDR1 is SQVTM, CDR2 ANQGSEA, per germline. Recruitment covered about two dozen US areas and drew participants whose ages spanned roughly 18 to 95 years. The V gene is TRBV29-1, the J gene TRBJ2-1, with 10 positions matching TRBD2. The sequenced material came from PBMCs or T cells enriched from blood (not recorded which). The origin of this receptor is a man aged 35-49 years in a cohort exposed to, infected with or recovered from COVID-19 (not recorded which). As DNA, the CDR3 is TGCAGCGTTGTACCTAGCGGGAGTTATGAGCAGTTCTTC. Protein: CSVVPSGSYEQFF.